This T cell receptor (beta chain) was captured in a study of regulatory T cells in long-lasting Graves disease. Trimming shortened V by 3 bases and J by 4 bases, and 9 bases separated the two germline ends. This CDR3 comprises 13 residues. The germline V gene encodes CDR1 LNHDA and CDR2 SQIVND (reference sequence). Specified time point: newly diagnosed GD, antithyroid drugs for less than 3 months. Generation of the TCR library employed RNA extracted from PBMCs. Arm-PCR of CDR3 regions and iRepertoire HTBI primers were the basis on which TCR beta libraries were built. One entry per CDR3 protein results from TCRdb running MiXCR on the multiplex PCR reads. The table includes 400,000 to 500,000 distinct CDR3 sequences, about 15% detected once. These data also formed part of another study, on T cells in Graves' hyperthyroidism and ophthalmopathy.

This clonotype originated in a woman in her 30s with Graves disease. This sample comprised peripheral blood mononuclear cells (PBMCs), obtained at new diagnosis, from a patient treated with antithyroid drugs. The J gene is TRBJ1-2, the V gene TRBV19, with D unclear. Here the CDR3 DNA reads TGTGCCAGTAGTATTTCGGACCGCTATGGCTACACCTTC. Protein: CASSISDRYGYTF.